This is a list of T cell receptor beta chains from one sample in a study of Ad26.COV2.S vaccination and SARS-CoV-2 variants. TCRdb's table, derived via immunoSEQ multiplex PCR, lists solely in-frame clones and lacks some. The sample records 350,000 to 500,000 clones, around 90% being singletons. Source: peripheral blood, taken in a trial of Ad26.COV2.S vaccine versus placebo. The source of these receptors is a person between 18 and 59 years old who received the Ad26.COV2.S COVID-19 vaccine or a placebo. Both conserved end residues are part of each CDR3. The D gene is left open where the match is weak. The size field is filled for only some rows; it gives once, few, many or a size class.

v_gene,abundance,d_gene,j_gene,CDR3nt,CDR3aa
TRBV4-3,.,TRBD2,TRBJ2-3,TGCGCCAGCAGCCAAGGGGGAGGGCCGATCACAGATACGCAGTATTTT,CASSQGGGPITDTQYF
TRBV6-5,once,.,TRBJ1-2,TGTGCCAGCACCCCGAGAGGGGGATTCTATGGCTACACCTTC,CASTPRGGFYGYTF
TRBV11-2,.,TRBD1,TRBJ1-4,TGTGCCAGCAGCTTAGACAGGGGGCGAGATGAAAAACTGTTTTTT,CASSLDRGRDEKLFF
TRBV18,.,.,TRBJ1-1,TGTGCCAGCTCACCACCATCGGACACTGAAGCTTTCTTT,CASSPPSDTEAFF
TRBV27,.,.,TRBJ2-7,TGTGCCAGCACCGCCGGCTACGAGCAGTACTTC,CASTAGYEQYF
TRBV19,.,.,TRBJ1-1,TGTGCCAGTAGTTGGCGTAGGAACACTGAAGCTTTCTTT,CASSWRRNTEAFF
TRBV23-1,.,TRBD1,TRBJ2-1,TGCGCCAGCAGTCAAAAGGACAGGAGCTCCTACAATGAGCAGTTCTTC,CASSQKDRSSYNEQFF
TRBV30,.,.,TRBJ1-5,TGTGCCTGGAGTGTACTTTCGAATCAGCCCCAGCATTTT,CAWSVLSNQPQHF
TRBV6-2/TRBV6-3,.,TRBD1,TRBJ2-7,TGTGCCAGCAGTTTTGCCGGGACAGGGGCCTACGAGCAGTACTTC,CASSFAGTGAYEQYF
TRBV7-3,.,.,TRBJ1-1,TGTGCCAGCAGCCTGACCCGCTTTAACACTGAAGCTTTCTTT,CASSLTRFNTEAFF